This is a list of T cell receptor beta chains from one sample in a study of OX40 agonist ivuxolimab in advanced cancers. The data were produced by immunoSEQ multiplex PCR, yet TCRdb's version contains in-frame clones alone and is incomplete. Counted here are 82,000 or so clones, approximately 89% occurring once; the ten biggest clones make up approximately 2.3%. The starting material was CD4+ or CD8+ T cells sorted from blood, obtained in a trial of the OX40 agonist ivuxolimab. The receptors originated from an adult with an advanced solid tumor such as melanoma, head and neck, liver or kidney cancer. Each CDR3 is given with its conserved first and last residue. The order of the fields is clone size, V gene, D gene, J gene, CDR3 DNA, CDR3 protein. The D gene is left open where the match is weak. Only some rows state a clone size, as once, few, many or a class for expanded clones.

NA	TRBV2	NA	TRBJ2-7	TGTGCCAGCAAACCAAACGGAAACTCCTACGAGCAGTACTTC	CASKPNGNSYEQYF
NA	TRBV28	NA	TRBJ2-3	TGTGCCAGCAGTTTCTTCGGCGGCTCCACAGATACGCAGTATTTT	CASSFFGGSTDTQYF
few	TRBV27	NA	TRBJ1-4	TGTGCCAGCAGTCTCCGCCGGGACGGTTCGACACTGTTTTTT	CASSLRRDGSTLFF
NA	TRBV5-1	TRBD1	TRBJ1-5	TGCGCCAGCAGCTTAGACAGGGGAGATGGTCAGCCCCAGCATTTT	CASSLDRGDGQPQHF
few	TRBV5-1	TRBD1	TRBJ1-6	TGCGCCAGCAGCTTGGGGACAGGGGGCAAGAATTCACCCCTCCACTTT	CASSLGTGGKNSPLHF
NA	TRBV5-4	NA	TRBJ1-2	TGTGCCAGCAGCTTACCGGGCTATGGCTACACCTTC	CASSLPGYGYTF
NA	TRBV10-3	NA	TRBJ1-2	TGTGCCACCGGAGATAAGGGGCAGGGTTACTATGGCTACACCTTC	CATGDKGQGYYGYTF
few	TRBV6-1	NA	TRBJ1-1	TGTGCCAGCAGTGAAGCGGGGCCCGACACTGAAGCTTTCTTT	CASSEAGPDTEAFF
NA	TRBV30	NA	TRBJ1-5	TGTGCCTGGAGTGTTGGTGGTGAACAGCCCCAGCATTTT	CAWSVGGEQPQHF
NA	TRBV6-5	NA	TRBJ1-6	TGTGCCAGCGGGACCTCCTATAATTCACCCCTCCACTTT	CASGTSYNSPLHF
NA	TRBV10-3	NA	TRBJ1-6	TGTGCCATCAGTGACCGGGCGGGGAATTCACCCCTCCACTTT	CAISDRAGNSPLHF
NA	TRBV2	NA	TRBJ1-1	TGTGCCAGTTCCCTGGGGGAAAGAGGCACTGAAGCTTTCTTT	CASSLGERGTEAFF
NA	TRBV30	NA	TRBJ2-3	TGTGCCTGGAGTGTTCACTCGTACACAGATACGCAGTATTTT	CAWSVHSYTDTQYF
NA	TRBV6-6	TRBD1	TRBJ1-5	TGTGCCAGCAGTGACAGGGGGCTCAATCAGCCCCAGCATTTT	CASSDRGLNQPQHF
NA	TRBV5-4	TRBD1	TRBJ1-2	TGTGCCAGCAGCGCCAACCGCGACAGGGAAGACTATGGCTACACCTTC	CASSANRDREDYGYTF
NA	TRBV5-4	NA	TRBJ2-7	TGTGCCAGCAGACCGGGACTCCCCGGGCACGAGCAGTACTTC	CASRPGLPGHEQYF
NA	TRBV28	TRBD2	TRBJ2-4	TGTGCCAGCAGAGCGACTAGCGGGGCAGGTACCAAAAACATTCAGTACTTC	CASRATSGAGTKNIQYF
NA	TRBV13	NA	TRBJ1-4	TGTGCCAGCAGCTTAAGGCGGACGGGAAGGCCTAATGAAAAACTGTTTTTT	CASSLRRTGRPNEKLFF
NA	TRBV27	NA	TRBJ2-2	TGTGCCAGGAGCCACAACCTAGCGCTAAACACCGGGGAGCTGTTTTTT	CARSHNLALNTGELFF
NA	TRBV2	NA	TRBJ1-2	TGTGCCAGCAGTGAATGGACAGAAGGAAATGGCTACACCTTC	CASSEWTEGNGYTF
few	TRBV4-1	TRBD1	TRBJ1-6	TGCGCCAGCGGATCGGACAGGAGGACCTATAATTCACCCCTCCACTTT	CASGSDRRTYNSPLHF
NA	TRBV4-1	TRBD2	TRBJ2-2	TGCGCCAGCACCTTCACCGGGACTAGCGGGGGACGAACCGGGGAGCTGTTTTTT	CASTFTGTSGGRTGELFF
NA	TRBV19	TRBD1	TRBJ1-2	TGTGCCAGTAGTCCGGACAGGGCAACGAAAGGCTACACCTTC	CASSPDRATKGYTF
NA	TRBV19	NA	TRBJ2-6	TGTGCCAGTAGTGCGGCCTCTGGGGCCAACGTCCTGACTTTC	CASSAASGANVLTF
NA	TRBV6-5	NA	TRBJ2-3	TGTGCCAGCTCCGGCTTCCATACTAGCACAGATACGCAGTATTTT	CASSGFHTSTDTQYF
NA	TRBV28	TRBD1	TRBJ2-7	TGTGCCACCGGACAGGGGGTCTACGAGCAGTACTTC	CATGQGVYEQYF
NA	TRBV5-4	TRBD1	TRBJ1-1	TGTGCCAGCAGCCCCTGGACAGGGATGAACACTGAAGCTTTCTTT	CASSPWTGMNTEAFF
NA	TRBV20-1	NA	TRBJ2-5	TGCAGTGCTCAGGGGCAGTACTTC	CSAQGQYF
NA	TRBV6-1	NA	TRBJ2-1	TGTGCCAGCAGTGAATCCAGGTTAAATGAGCAGTTCTTC	CASSESRLNEQFF
NA	TRBV27	NA	TRBJ2-7	TGTGCCAGCAGTTGGACCGGGGAGCCCGGGTACGAGCAGTACTTC	CASSWTGEPGYEQYF
NA	TRBV6-5	NA	TRBJ1-5	TGTGCCAGCAGTTACAATAGCAATCAGCCCCAGCATTTT	CASSYNSNQPQHF
NA	TRBV19	TRBD1	TRBJ1-5	TGTGCCAGTAGTTCGATAAGGACAGGGATTCAGCCCCAGCATTTT	CASSSIRTGIQPQHF
NA	TRBV6-6	NA	TRBJ2-7	TGTGCCAGCAGACCCCGGGCCTTCCTAGACCAGTACTTC	CASRPRAFLDQYF